The rows below give T cell receptor beta chains drawn from one sample of a study of human T cells and chemical hapten exposure. From the RACE reads, TCRdb called clonotypes with MiXCR, one entry per CDR3 protein. The sample lists roughly 180,000 distinct CDR3 sequences; roughly 14% were seen once. The sample in question was whole blood, obtained in connection with sensitization to the hapten diphenylcyclopropenone (DPC). These receptors all come from a woman aged 30 to 39 with alopecia areata. Some clones in this sample may be carry-over from other donors' samples. Each CDR3 is given with its conserved first and last residue. D genes are given only for firm matches. Clone size is shown for a subset of rows, as once, few, many or a class of expanded clone.

V	size	J	D	DNA	CDR3
TRBV14	-	TRBJ1-6	-	TGTGCCAGCAGCTTGAGCGGGTATAATTCACCCCTCCACTTT	CASSLSGYNSPLHF
TRBV9	many	TRBJ2-3	-	TGTGCCAGCAGCGTAGCGGGGAAAGATACGCAGTATTTT	CASSVAGKDTQYF
TRBV20-1	-	TRBJ1-6	-	TGCAGTGCTTATTCCGGGACGCTACTCTCCTATAATTCACCCCTCCACTTT	CSAYSGTLLSYNSPLHF
TRBV29-1	-	TRBJ2-3	-	TGCAGCGTTGAAGGAAGCGGACAGTCCCAGTTCACAGATACGCAGTATTTT	CSVEGSGQSQFTDTQYF
TRBV29-1	-	TRBJ1-2	-	TGCAGCGTTGTGACAGCCTATGGCTACACCTTC	CSVVTAYGYTF
TRBV19	few	TRBJ1-3	-	TGTGCCAGTAGTATGCCCACCTTCTCTGGAAACACCATATATTTT	CASSMPTFSGNTIYF
TRBV30	many	TRBJ2-7	TRBD2	TGTGCCTGGAGGGCTAGCGGGATCTACGAGCAGTACTTC	CAWRASGIYEQYF
TRBV7-2	few	TRBJ1-1	TRBD1	TGTGCCAGCATCCCGGACAGGGCCTTGAACACTGAAGCTTTCTTT	CASIPDRALNTEAFF
TRBV20-1	-	TRBJ1-6	TRBD1	TGCAGTGCTAGAGAATCCAGGGGGACCCTCGGGTCACCCCTCCACTTT	CSARESRGTLGSPLHF
TRBV20-1	many	TRBJ1-1	-	TGCAGTGCTAGAGACCTGGAGAACACTGAAGCTTTCTTT	CSARDLENTEAFF
TRBV20-1	-	TRBJ2-3	TRBD1	TGCAGTGCCCACCTACCGGGACAGGGGAGCACAGATACGCAGTATTTT	CSAHLPGQGSTDTQYF
TRBV7-9	many	TRBJ2-2	TRBD2	TGTGCCAGCAGCTCACTAGCGGACAACACCGGGGAGCTGTTTTTT	CASSSLADNTGELFF
TRBV20-1	-	TRBJ1-5	-	TGCAGTGCTAGAGATATGTATAGCAATCAGCCCCAGCATTTT	CSARDMYSNQPQHF
TRBV7-3	-	TRBJ2-5	-	TGTGCCAGCAGCTCTAGGACGGATGAGACCCAGTACTTC	CASSSRTDETQYF
TRBV6-6	-	TRBJ2-3	TRBD2	TGTGCCAGCAGTAATTCTGGGAGGGTGCAGTATTTT	CASSNSGRVQYF
TRBV7-2	many	TRBJ2-3	-	TGTGCCAGCAGCTTAGTCCGGGGGCCGACAGATACGCAGTATTTT	CASSLVRGPTDTQYF
TRBV7-2	few	TRBJ2-3	TRBD1	TGTGCCAGCACGTACAGGGGGCACTCAGATACGCAGTATTTT	CASTYRGHSDTQYF
TRBV9	-	TRBJ2-5	-	TGTGCCAGCAGCGTAGGTGGAGCAGAAGAGACCCAGTACTTC	CASSVGGAEETQYF
TRBV12-3/TRBV12-4	-	TRBJ2-7	-	TGTGCCAGCAGTTTTGGGCAGGGGGGCTACGAGCAGTACTTC	CASSFGQGGYEQYF
TRBV6-5	few	TRBJ2-7	-	TGTGCCAGTAGGCGGGACAGAAACTACGAGCAGTACTTC	CASRRDRNYEQYF
TRBV4-2	few	TRBJ2-2	-	TGTGCCAGCAGCCAAGAACGAATAGCAGGGGAGCTGTTTTTT	CASSQERIAGELFF